This T cell receptor (beta chain) was retrieved from a study of T-cell reconstitution after alpha-beta-depleted transplantation in children listed by TCRdb under 2016. Study-level background: Using TCR repertoire profiling, the study quantitatively followed how T-cell immune reconstitution unfolded in children after TCRalphabeta/CD19-depleted allogeneic hematopoietic cell transplantation. On the study overall, not on this receptor specifically: In some patients, the high TCRbeta diversity seen at day 60 was put down to recipient T cells and intrathymic progenitors that had survived conditioning. Apparently early alphabetaT-cell count recovery about two months after transplant reportedly relied on only several hundred rapidly expanded clones derived from non-depleted graft cells. Over subsequent months, a decline in hyperexpanded clone frequencies was noted, and after one year, T-cell counts and TCRbeta diversity were mostly ascribed to newly produced T cells.

The library came from PCR. For sequencing, an Illumina HiSeq 2500 was employed. To normalize quantification of the TCRbeta repertoire, the TCR libraries were built with molecular barcoding that relied on unique molecular identifiers. TCRdb reprocessed the public reads (quality trimming at Q25 with fastp, clone calling with MiXCR) and kept in-frame beta chains. CDR3 protein duplicates are merged, each entry listing the most common genes and DNA. The sample table records more than 400,000 distinct CDR3 sequences; 10% to 12% of these occur just once. Of the sample, approximately 15% is held by the ten largest clones. The CDR3 goes from the cysteine to the valine over 13 residues. Of all the DNA, just the CDR3 is kept, 39 bases in frame from base 1. V gives up 0 bases and J gives up 4 bases, and the segment between their germline ends measures 7 bases. As encoded in the germline V gene, CDR1 is SGHVS while CDR2 is FNYEAQ.

The treatment or condition label, as the study defines it: allogeneic hematopoietic cell transplantation with graft depleted of TCRalphabeta T cells and CD19 B cells. Transplant recipients were children who received TCRalphabeta/CD19-depleted allogeneic hematopoietic cell grafts. There are a few counts of this clonotype. Its target antigen remains unknown. No much larger clone is present one base from it, and per-base qualities are unavailable. The sequence came from a female patient aged 2-15 years who had a stem cell transplant for aplastic anemia, so the T cells may come from the graft donor. Recombination joined TRBV7-6 with TRBJ2-7, with the D segment identity uncertain. Specimen: PBMCs, mostly from graft donor cells, collected 180 days after TCRalphabeta/CD19-depleted stem cell transplant. The nucleotide sequence is given as TGTGCCAGCAGCTTAGCTGACACTTACGAGCAGTACGTC. It translates as CASSLADTYEQYV.